The sample holds a few counts of the clone carrying this T cell receptor beta chain. The read ends 3 residues before the CDR3 terminus; that terminus is restored from the germline J gene. The data were taken from a study of T cell clonality in common variable immunodeficiency. Profiled with immunoSEQ multiplex PCR; TCRdb holds only in-frame clones, not every one. The sample yields tens of thousands of clones, without any singletons. With 3 bases clipped from V and 4 bases from J, the junction kept 10 bases outside the gene matches. Germline-derived CDR1 and CDR2 are KGHSH and LQKENI. The CDR3 runs to 16 residues.

Input material: peripheral blood mononuclear cells. This receptor was taken from a person between 18 and 75 years old in good health. The chain has TRBV18 and TRBJ1-2, with TRBD1 matching over 8 bases. CDR3 residues: CASSPQNFGTGYGYTF. The sequenced CDR3 bases are TGTGCCAGCTCACCTCAAAATTTCGGGACAGGCTATGGC.